This TCR beta chain is from a study of blood T cell repertoires in COVID-19. As for the study in general: The analysed material was cDNA or gDNA that came from T cells, B-cell-depleted T cells, or PBMCs.

In germline, CDR1 is SGDLS, CDR2 YYNGEE. V gave up 1 base and J gave up 9 bases, with 17 bases separating them. The CDR3 loop spans 15 amino acids. Method: immunoSEQ multiplex PCR; TCRdb's copy keeps in-frame clones and lacks some. This sample yields 120,000 to 150,000 clones, of which approximately 86% are seen a single time; approximately 4.3% belongs to the top ten. Self-reported history from a screening survey and questionnaire set each donor's cohort. Exposed participants encountered a COVID-19 case during the 2 weeks preceding study entry. Material for sequencing was PBMCs or T cells enriched from blood (not recorded which). The sequence came from a woman aged 40 to 50 who had been exposed to COVID-19. The V call is TRBV9, the J call TRBJ2-1, with a weak D call TRBD1 (6 bases). CDR3 sequence: CASSVFGGPQGEQFF. CDR3 nucleotide sequence: TGTGCCAGCAGCGTATTCGGCGGTCCACAGGGTGAGCAGTTCTTC.